Presented here are 20 T cell receptor beta chains from one specimen sequenced in a study of regulatory T cells in long-lasting Graves disease (dated by TCRdb to the early 2020s). The time point label corresponds to: persistent/refractory GD, antithyroid drugs over 5 years with positive TRAb. For both TCR sequencing and RNA sequencing, RNA was extracted from PBMCs using TRIzol. The receptor library was made with multiplex PCR. Sequencing took place on an Illumina HiSeq 4000. CDR3 regions were amplified by Arm-PCR with iRepertoire HTBI primers to construct TCR beta libraries. Starting from the raw public reads, TCRdb applied fastp trimming at Q25, assembled clones with MiXCR and retained in-frame beta chains. Here each entry gathers all rows of one CDR3 protein and keeps the most common genes and DNA. A total of about 470,000 distinct CDR3 sequences appear in this sample, around 20% of them only once. In total, the top ten clones hold approximately 8% of the sample.

Sequencing was performed on peripheral blood mononuclear cells (PBMCs), taken when the disease was refractory, from a patient treated with antithyroid drugs. These receptors were obtained from a female donor with Graves disease.

This clonotype appeared a single time. This may stem from a read error, because a much larger clone lies one nucleotide away. The rearrangement uses TRBV15 and TRBJ2-5; D not resolved. Germline CDR1 is LNHNV and CDR2 is YYDKDF (reference sequence). The CDR3 extends over 15 amino acids. This chain's CDR3 is CATSRDLGQSETQHF. In nucleotides, the CDR3 is TGTGCCACCAGCAGAGATCTAGGGCAGTCGGAGACCCAGCACTTC.

This clonotype was seen at least ten times. This chain uses TRBV2 with TRBJ1-5; D is ambiguous. Trimming cost V 8 bases and J 7 bases, with 15 bases left between them. CDR3 length: 13 amino acids. Germline assignment: CDR1 SNHLY and CDR2 FYNNEI. The CDR3 DNA sequence: TGTGCCAGCGGGGAGCTTTCGGGGCAGCCCCAGCATTTT. It translates to CASGELSGQPQHF.

For this clonotype: Because it lacks the conserved phenylalanine or tryptophan at the end, this CDR3 is likely a read error. CDR3 protein: CASSYLRQGPADTQYS. CDR3 DNA sequence: TGTGCCAGCAGTTACTTACGACAGGGTCCGGCAGATACGCAGTATTCT. The chain employs TRBV6-2 or TRBV6-3 and TRBJ2-3, with 7 bases fitting TRBD1. This CDR3 comprises 16 residues. Germline V lookup: CDR1 MNHEY, CDR2 SVGEGT. Trimming at V came to 1 base and at J to 4 bases, leaving 8 bases not matched to a gene.

There are many counts of this clonotype. This chain connects TRBV2 to TRBJ2-7; D is possibly TRBD2 (6 bases). Germline V gene sequence: CDR1 SNHLY, CDR2 FYNNEI. The CDR3 loop spans 12 amino acids. The V end was cut by 9 bases, the J end by 5 bases, with 14 bases between. The chain's CDR3 is CASTGSRNEQYF. CDR3 sequence (DNA): TGTGCCAGTACCGGGAGTCGGAACGAGCAGTACTTC. Drawing the rest from reference TRBV2 and TRBJ2-7, the complete variable domain is EPEVTQTPSHQVTQMGQEVILRCVPISNHLYFYWYRQILGQKVEFLVSFYNNEISEKSEIFDDQFSVERPDGSNFTLKIRSTKLEDSAMYFCASTGSRNEQYFGPGTRLTVT.

In its sample, this clonotype was seen a few times. This chain joins TRBV19 and TRBJ1-4; no clear D. Trimming took off 3 bases at V and 4 bases at J, with 15 bases between the two ends. The germline V gene encodes CDR1 LNHDA and CDR2 SQIVND (reference sequence). The CDR3 extends over 16 amino acids. CDR3: CASSIALWPVNEKLFF. The DNA for the CDR3 is TGTGCCAGTAGTATTGCTTTGTGGCCGGTTAATGAAAAACTGTTTTTT.

J is TRBJ2-5 and V is TRBV6-5; TRBD1 is a possible D gene (6 bases). The CDR3 is 14 amino acids. The germline V gene has CDR1 MNHEY and CDR2 SVGAGI. V was pared by 2 bases and J by 2 bases, with 9 bases between. CDR3 region: CASSYTGSQETQYF. Here the CDR3 DNA reads TGTGCCAGCAGTTACACAGGGTCACAAGAGACCCAGTACTTC.

This clonotype came up a few times. This rearrangement joins TRBV2 to TRBJ2-6; D possibly matches TRBD1 or TRBD2 (5 bases each). CDR1 and CDR2 (germline): SNHLY, FYNNEI. Trimming removed 4 bases at V and 0 bases at J, with 7 bases between. This CDR3 has 15 amino acids. In DNA, the CDR3 is TGTGCCAGCAGTGGGGGACCCTCTGGGGCCAACGTCCTGACTTTC. It codes for CASSGGPSGANVLTF.

The V and J genes are TRBV5-1 and TRBJ1-1, with TRBD1 matching 8 bases. V lost 2 bases and J lost 2; bases outside the gene matches: 17. This CDR3 contains 19 residues. The germline V gene has CDR1 SGHRS and CDR2 YFSETQ. The CDR3 coding sequence is TGCGCCAGCAGCTTTTCCGGGACAGGAGCGATCACACATAACACTGAAGCTTTCTTT. Amino acid sequence: CASSFSGTGAITHNTEAFF.

The rearrangement uses TRBV5-1 and TRBJ2-2; perhaps TRBD2 as D (6 bases). V dropped 3 bases and J dropped 3 bases, with 15 bases sitting between them. The CDR3 is made up of 16 amino acids. CDR1 SGHRS and CDR2 YFSETQ come from the germline V gene. DNA for the CDR3: TGCGCCAGCAGCTACCGGGACTTAGGGGACACCGGGGAGCTGTTTTTT. This codes for CASSYRDLGDTGELFF.

There are many counts of this clonotype. The V gene is TRBV5-1, the J gene TRBJ2-2; D remains ambiguous. V was shortened by 0 bases and J by 5 bases, with 8 bases between the two germline ends. The germline CDR1 and CDR2 sequences are SGHRS and YFSETQ. This CDR3 spans 14 amino acids. The CDR3 spells CASSLAAETGELFF. CDR3 sequence (DNA): TGCGCCAGCAGCTTGGCGGCGGAAACCGGGGAGCTGTTTTTT. The entire variable domain, with the rest obtained from reference TRBV5-1 and TRBJ2-2, is as follows: KAGVTQTPRYLIKTRGQQVTLSCSPISGHRSVSWYQQTPGQGLQFLFEYFSETQRNKGNFPGRFSGRQFSNSRSEMNVSTLELGDSALYLCASSLAAETGELFFGEGSRLTVL.

V and J are TRBV18 and TRBJ1-3; D is ambiguous. The germline V gene encodes CDR1 KGHSH and CDR2 LQKENI. The CDR3 is made up of 13 amino acids. V lost 8 bases and J 0 bases, leaving 8 bases between the germline ends. In DNA, the CDR3 is TGTGCCAGCCACCACCCCTCTGGAAACACCATATATTTT. This encodes CASHHPSGNTIYF. The variable domain in full, completed from reference TRBV18 and TRBJ1-3, reads NAGVMQNPRHLVRRRGQEARLRCSPMKGHSHVYWYRQLPEEGLKFMVYLQKENIIDESGMPKERFSAEFPKEGPSILRIQQVVRGDSAAYFCASHHPSGNTIYFGEGSWLTVV.

Notes on this clonotype: A much more abundant neighbour one base away suggests this may be a read error. The gene calls are TRBV28 and TRBJ2-5, with D perhaps matching TRBD2 (6 bases). This CDR3 has 17 amino acids. V was trimmed by 2 bases and J by 2 bases, leaving 18 bases between them. Germline V lookup: CDR1 MDHEN, CDR2 SYDVKM. The CDR3 DNA reads as TGTGCCAGCAGTTTAACGTCGCTCGAGACTAGACAAGAGACCCAGTACTTC. Amino acids: CASSLTSLETRQETQYF.

This clonotype was observed a few times. The gene calls are TRBV6-2 or TRBV6-3 and TRBJ2-7; D is uncertain. Between the trimmed V and J ends, which lost 5 bases and 6 bases, there was a span of 17 bases. The CDR3 is 14 residues long. CDR1 and CDR2 from the germline V gene are MNHEY and SVGEGT. The CDR3 DNA sequence: TGTGCCAGCAGTGAAAACCCGAACCCTCTCGAGCAGTACTTC. This translates into CASSENPNPLEQYF.

The chain links TRBV11-1 to TRBJ2-1; no definite D call. V was shortened by 1 base and J by 0 bases, with 7 bases between the two germline ends. The CDR3 is 15 residues long. The germline gives CDR1 SGHAT, CDR2 FQDESV (reference sequence). The CDR3 loop is CASSLVQLSYNEQFF. The CDR3 DNA is TGTGCCAGCAGCTTAGTACAGCTCTCCTACAATGAGCAGTTCTTC.

This clonotype was observed many times. The chain employs TRBV5-1 and TRBJ1-1, with D uncertain. The CDR3 contains 13 residues. Germline V lookup: CDR1 SGHRS, CDR2 YFSETQ. The germline V and J ends were trimmed by 3 bases and 6 bases, with 12 bases remaining between them. CDR3 sequence reads: CASSSVGRAEAFF. DNA for the CDR3: TGCGCCAGCAGCTCGGTTGGGCGGGCTGAAGCTTTCTTT.

The sample holds many counts of this clonotype. This chain connects TRBV6-2 or TRBV6-3 to TRBJ1-4; D uncertain. From germline, CDR1 is MNHEY and CDR2 SVGEGT. V was shortened by 4 bases and J by 5 bases, with 17 bases between the two germline ends. This CDR3 is built from 16 residues. CDR3 sequence (DNA): TGTGCCAGCAGTTTCTCCGAGAGGGAGCCCAATGAAAAACTGTTTTTT. Its translation is CASSFSEREPNEKLFF.

There are many counts of this clonotype. The rearrangement uses TRBV18 and TRBJ2-1; TRBD1 matches 7 bases. The ends lost 6 bases at V and 4 bases at J; junction bases unmatched: 6. The CDR3 length is 14 residues. Germline CDR1 reads KGHSH; CDR2 reads LQKENI. The CDR3 coding sequence is TGTGCCAGCTCCCGACAGGGAGTATACAATGAGCAGTTCTTC. Its translation: CASSRQGVYNEQFF.

As regards this clonotype: Possible read error: a much larger clone is one base away. This sequence joins TRBV7-8 and TRBJ1-1; D ambiguous. Germline CDR1 is SGHVS and CDR2 is FQNEAQ. CDR3 length equals 14 residues. The CDR3 nucleotides are TGTGCCAGCAGCCGAGAGGCCATGAACACTGAAACTTTCTTT. Protein sequence: CASSREAMNTETFF.

This clonotype has a count of ten or more. The rearrangement joins TRBV28 to TRBJ2-2; D might be TRBD2 (6 bases). The CDR3 sequence is 16 residues long. V dropped 5 bases and J dropped 6 bases, with 19 bases sitting between them. Germline V gene data show CDR1 as MDHEN and CDR2 as SYDVKM. Here the CDR3 reads CASSQIPGLKAGELFF. The CDR3 bases are TGTGCCAGCAGTCAGATCCCGGGACTGAAGGCCGGGGAGCTGTTTTTT.

The V call is TRBV10-3, the J call TRBJ1-2, with TRBD1 matching 9 bases. CDR1 and CDR2 from the germline V gene are ENHRY and SYGVKD. After removal of 10 bases from V and 0 bases from J, the junction contained 3 bases not matched to a gene. This CDR3 has 13 residues. This CDR3 reads CATGQGTNYGYTF. The CDR3 DNA reads TGTGCCACCGGACAGGGGACTAACTATGGCTACACCTTC.